A single T cell receptor beta chain is shown here with its context. The antigen is unknown. Sequencing templates came from extracted RNA that was reverse transcribed into cDNA. Generated by immunoSEQ multiplex PCR, the TCRdb table keeps only in-frame clones and is missing some. Of about 200,000 clones detected, just over 55% appear once; the ten largest clones hold approximately 4.9%. The data belong to a study of CD8+ T cells in alopecia areata. Study results and caveats: The study found TCR sharing across patients less clear than in mice, possibly for HLA reasons.

The germline V gene has CDR1 LNHNV and CDR2 YYDKDF (reference sequence). The CDR3 consists of 12 residues. V dropped 6 bases and J dropped 0 bases, with 5 bases sitting between them. This receptor was identified in a human donor in good health. The sequenced sample consisted of CD8+ T cells sorted from blood. The chain combines TRBV15 with TRBJ1-2; D is uncertain. CDR3 nucleotides: TGTGCCACCAGGCAGACTAACTATGGCTACACCTTC. Amino acids: CATRQTNYGYTF. Filled out from reference TRBV15 and TRBJ1-2, the complete variable domain reads DAMVIQNPRYQVTQFGKPVTLSCSQTLNHNVMYWYQQKSSQAPKLLFHYYDKDFNNEADTPDNFQSRRPNTSFCFLDIRSPGLGDTAMYLCATRQTNYGYTFGSGTRLTVV.